This T cell receptor beta chain stems from a study of cytomegalovirus exposure and HLA in healthy donors. The PCR ran on 60 Vbeta and 13 Jbeta primers. TCRdb's copy holds only in-frame clones and misses some; the assay was immunoSEQ multiplex PCR. The top ten hold less than 6% of the sample, which has 70,000 to 95,000 clones, around 80% seen once. This clone was seen once. This TCR was recovered from a man aged 25-45 years in good health and CMV-seropositive. The source material was PBMCs.

CDR3 loop: CASSLSGGGDEKLFF. The CDR3 DNA follows: TGCGCCAGCAGCTTGTCAGGGGGCGGGGATGAAAAACTGTTTTTT. The gene calls are TRBV5-1 and TRBJ1-4, with 8 nucleotides matching TRBD1. This CDR3 comprises 15 residues. CDR1 and CDR2 (germline): SGHRS, YFSETQ. V was clipped by 1 base and J by 6 bases; unmatched bases: 5.